These T cell receptor beta chains were read from a single sample in a study of T cells in localized non-small cell lung cancer. Data came from immunoSEQ multiplex PCR; TCRdb stores just in-frame clones and leaves some out. The sample lists 50,000 to 60,000 clones, around three quarters occurring once. Sequencing used PBMCs, obtained before any cancer treatment. The receptors stem from a woman aged 40-69 years with stage II lung adenocarcinoma. The CDR3 runs from the conserved cysteine through the conserved F or W. Fields, in order: CDR3 protein, CDR3 DNA, V gene, D gene, J gene, clone size. A D gene is named only where the DNA matches it firmly. Size is omitted from some rows. Given values are once, few, many or a class for expanded clones.

CDR3: CASTELGKLFF
DNA: TGTGCCAGCACCGAACTGGGGAAACTGTTTTTT
V: TRBV2
D: .
J: TRBJ1-4
size: .

CDR3: CASSEEQEVPYTF
DNA: TGTGCCAGCAGTGAAGAACAGGAGGTCCCCTACACCTTC
V: TRBV2
D: .
J: TRBJ1-2
size: .

CDR3: CASSPSRDREQYF
DNA: TGTGCCAGCTCACCATCCCGGGACCGAGAGCAGTACTTC
V: TRBV18
D: .
J: TRBJ2-7
size: .

CDR3: CASSSAPHNEQFF
DNA: TGTGCCAGCAGTTCCGCCCCCCACAATGAGCAGTTCTTC
V: TRBV7-9
D: .
J: TRBJ2-1
size: .

CDR3: CASSSVRAGELFF
DNA: TGTGCCAGCAGCTCTGTTAGGGCCGGGGAGCTGTTTTTT
V: TRBV2
D: .
J: TRBJ2-2
size: .

CDR3: CASSHGTTRDQPQHF
DNA: TGCGCCAGCAGCCACGGGACAACGAGGGATCAGCCCCAGCATTTT
V: TRBV5-1
D: .
J: TRBJ1-5
size: .

CDR3: CATSRRGQGNEQFF
DNA: TGTGCCACCAGCCGCAGGGGCCAGGGGAATGAGCAGTTCTTC
V: TRBV15
D: .
J: TRBJ2-1
size: once

CDR3: CASSGTPGNEQFF
DNA: TGTGCCAGTAGCGGGACCCCAGGGAATGAGCAGTTCTTC
V: TRBV19
D: .
J: TRBJ2-1
size: .

CDR3: CASSESGIGYGYTF
DNA: TGTGCCAGCAGTGAATCGGGTATCGGCTATGGCTACACCTTC
V: TRBV6-1
D: .
J: TRBJ1-2
size: few

CDR3: CASSLTGDTEAFF
DNA: TGTGCCAGCAGCTTAACGGGGGACACTGAAGCTTTCTTT
V: TRBV7-9
D: .
J: TRBJ1-1
size: .

CDR3: CAISLGHSYNEQFF
DNA: TGTGCCATCAGCCTGGGACACTCCTACAATGAGCAGTTCTTC
V: TRBV10-3
D: .
J: TRBJ2-1
size: .

CDR3: CASSARGTGGGGTEAFF
DNA: TGTGCCAGCAGCGCACGTGGGACAGGGGGCGGTGGGACTGAAGCTTTCTTT
V: TRBV7-8
D: TRBD1
J: TRBJ1-1
size: .

CDR3: CASSLTGGRTDTQYF
DNA: TGTGCCAGCAGCTTAACGGGCGGGCGCACAGATACGCAGTATTTT
V: TRBV7-3
D: .
J: TRBJ2-3
size: .

CDR3: CASSPGTPMNTEAFF
DNA: TGCGCCAGCAGCCCCGGGACACCCATGAACACTGAAGCTTTCTTT
V: TRBV4-3
D: .
J: TRBJ1-1
size: .

CDR3: CASSFEGASREQYF
DNA: TGCGCCAGCAGCTTTGAGGGGGCGAGTCGGGAGCAGTACTTC
V: TRBV5-1
D: TRBD1
J: TRBJ2-7
size: once

CDR3: CASRSGLTHNEQFF
DNA: TGTGCCAGCAGATCGGGACTAACCCACAATGAGCAGTTCTTC
V: TRBV6-1
D: TRBD2
J: TRBJ2-1
size: .

CDR3: CAWSQEPKNIQYF
DNA: TGTGCCTGGAGTCAGGAACCCAAAAACATTCAGTACTTC
V: TRBV30
D: .
J: TRBJ2-4
size: .

CDR3: CASSIGQANEKLFF
DNA: TGTGCCAGTAGTATTGGTCAGGCCAATGAAAAACTGTTTTTT
V: TRBV19
D: .
J: TRBJ1-4
size: .